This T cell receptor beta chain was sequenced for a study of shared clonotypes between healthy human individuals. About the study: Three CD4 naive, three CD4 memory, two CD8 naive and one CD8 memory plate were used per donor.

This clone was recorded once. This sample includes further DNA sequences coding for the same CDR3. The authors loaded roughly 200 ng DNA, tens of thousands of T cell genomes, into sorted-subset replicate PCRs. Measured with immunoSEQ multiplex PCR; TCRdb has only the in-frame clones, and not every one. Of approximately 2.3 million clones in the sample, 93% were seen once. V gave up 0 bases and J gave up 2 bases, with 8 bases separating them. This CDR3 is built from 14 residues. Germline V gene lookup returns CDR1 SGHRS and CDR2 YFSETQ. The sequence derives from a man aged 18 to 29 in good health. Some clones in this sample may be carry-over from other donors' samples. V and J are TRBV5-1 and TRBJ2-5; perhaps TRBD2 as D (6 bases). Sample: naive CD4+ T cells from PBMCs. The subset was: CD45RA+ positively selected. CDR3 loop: CASSLDGGQETQYF. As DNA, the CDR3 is TGCGCCAGCAGCTTGGACGGGGGACAAGAGACCCAGTACTTC.